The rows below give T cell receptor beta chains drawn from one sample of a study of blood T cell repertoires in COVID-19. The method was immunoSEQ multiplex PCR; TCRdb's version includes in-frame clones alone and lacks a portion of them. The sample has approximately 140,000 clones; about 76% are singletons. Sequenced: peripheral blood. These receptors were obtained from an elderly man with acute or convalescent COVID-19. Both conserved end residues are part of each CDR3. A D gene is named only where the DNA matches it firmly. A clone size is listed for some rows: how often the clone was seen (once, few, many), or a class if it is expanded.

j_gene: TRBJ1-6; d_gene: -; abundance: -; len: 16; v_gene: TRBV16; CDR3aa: CASSPQVPKYNSPLHF; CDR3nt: TGTGCCAGCAGCCCCCAGGTACCCAAATATAATTCACCCCTCCACTTT
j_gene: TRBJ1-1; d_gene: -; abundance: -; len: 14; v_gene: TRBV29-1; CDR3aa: CSVREGSGNTEAFF; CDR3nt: TGCAGCGTCCGTGAGGGATCCGGGAACACTGAAGCTTTCTTT
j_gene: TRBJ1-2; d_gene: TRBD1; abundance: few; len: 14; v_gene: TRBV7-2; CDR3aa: CASSTGGGNYGYTF; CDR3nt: TGTGCCAGCAGTACAGGGGGCGGGAACTATGGCTACACCTTC
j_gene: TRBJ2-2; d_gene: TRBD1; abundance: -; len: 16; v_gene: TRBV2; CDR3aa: CASSAARGPHTGELFF; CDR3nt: TGTGCCAGCAGTGCGGCCAGGGGGCCGCACACCGGGGAGCTGTTTTTT
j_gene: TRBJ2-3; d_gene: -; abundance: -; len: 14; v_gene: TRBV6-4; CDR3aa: CASSDSVGTDTQYF; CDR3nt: TGTGCCAGCAGTGACTCAGTAGGCACAGATACGCAGTATTTT
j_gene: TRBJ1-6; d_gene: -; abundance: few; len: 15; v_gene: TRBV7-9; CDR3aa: CASSPPGNQDSPLHF; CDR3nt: TGTGCCAGCAGTCCCCCAGGCAATCAAGATTCACCCCTCCACTTT
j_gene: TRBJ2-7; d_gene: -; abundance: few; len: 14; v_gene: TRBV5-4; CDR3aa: CASSLDRSSYEQYF; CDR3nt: TGTGCCAGCAGCTTGGACAGAAGCTCCTACGAGCAGTACTTC
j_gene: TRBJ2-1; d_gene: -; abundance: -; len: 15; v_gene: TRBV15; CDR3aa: CATSLGTRGNNEQFF; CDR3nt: TGTGCCACCAGCCTCGGGACAAGGGGTAACAATGAGCAGTTCTTC
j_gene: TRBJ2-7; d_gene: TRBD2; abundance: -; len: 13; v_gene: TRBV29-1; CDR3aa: CSVKNGGKYEQYF; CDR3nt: TGCAGCGTCAAAAACGGGGGGAAATACGAGCAGTACTTC
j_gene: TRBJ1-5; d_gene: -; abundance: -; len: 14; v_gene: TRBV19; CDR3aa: CASRSHQSNQPQHF; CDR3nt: TGTGCCAGTAGAAGCCACCAAAGCAATCAGCCCCAGCATTTT
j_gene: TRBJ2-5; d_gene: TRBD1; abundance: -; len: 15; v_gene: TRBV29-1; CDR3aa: CSVESRDRGRETQYF; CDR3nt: TGCAGCGTTGAGTCCCGGGACAGGGGGCGAGAGACCCAGTACTTC
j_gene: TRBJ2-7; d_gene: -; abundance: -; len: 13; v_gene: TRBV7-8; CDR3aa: CASSRRSFDEQYF; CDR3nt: TGTGCCAGCAGCCGACGGAGTTTCGACGAGCAGTACTTC
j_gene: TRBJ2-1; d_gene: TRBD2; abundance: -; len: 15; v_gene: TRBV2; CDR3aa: CASSGPSGGHNEQFF; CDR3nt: TGTGCCAGCAGTGGGCCTAGCGGGGGTCACAATGAGCAGTTCTTC
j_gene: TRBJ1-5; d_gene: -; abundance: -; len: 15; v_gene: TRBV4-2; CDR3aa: CASSLEVQSNQPQHF; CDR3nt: TGTGCCAGCAGCCTAGAGGTACAGAGCAATCAGCCCCAGCATTTT
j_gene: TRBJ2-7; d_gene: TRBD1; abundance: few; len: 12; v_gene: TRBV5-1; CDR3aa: CASSLTGTGSLF; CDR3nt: TGCGCCAGCAGCCTTACCGGGACAGGGTCCTTATTC
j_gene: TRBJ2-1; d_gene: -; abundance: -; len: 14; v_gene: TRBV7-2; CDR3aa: CASSAGASYNEQFF; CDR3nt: TGTGCCAGCAGTGCGGGGGCAAGCTACAATGAGCAGTTCTTC
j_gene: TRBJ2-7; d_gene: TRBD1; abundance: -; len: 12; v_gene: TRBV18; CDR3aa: CASSAGGAEQYF; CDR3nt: TGTGCCAGCTCAGCAGGGGGCGCCGAGCAGTACTTC
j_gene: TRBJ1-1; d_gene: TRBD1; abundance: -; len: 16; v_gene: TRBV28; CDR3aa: CASSSRLDRGNTEAFF; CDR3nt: TGTGCCAGCAGTTCCCGGTTGGACAGGGGGAACACTGAAGCTTTCTTT
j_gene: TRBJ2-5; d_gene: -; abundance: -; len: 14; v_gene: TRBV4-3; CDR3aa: CASSQDLGQETQYF; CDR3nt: TGCGCCAGCAGCCAAGATCTAGGACAAGAGACCCAGTACTTC
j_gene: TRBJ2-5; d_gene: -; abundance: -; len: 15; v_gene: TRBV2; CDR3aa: CASSEARGMSGTQYF; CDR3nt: TGTGCCAGCAGTGAAGCGCGCGGCATGTCCGGGACCCAGTACTTC
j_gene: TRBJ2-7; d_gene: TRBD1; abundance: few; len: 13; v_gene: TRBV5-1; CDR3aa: CASSTGTGYEQYF; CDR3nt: TGCGCCAGCAGCACCGGGACAGGCTACGAGCAGTACTTC
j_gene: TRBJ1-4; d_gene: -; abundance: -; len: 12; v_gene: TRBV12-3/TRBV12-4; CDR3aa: CASRSPAGKLFF; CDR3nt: TGTGCCAGCAGGTCCCCGGCCGGGAAACTGTTTTTT
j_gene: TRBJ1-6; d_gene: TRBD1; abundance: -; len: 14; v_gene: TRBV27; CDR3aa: CASRPGQDNSPLHF; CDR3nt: TGTGCCAGCAGGCCGGGACAGGATAATTCACCCCTCCACTTT
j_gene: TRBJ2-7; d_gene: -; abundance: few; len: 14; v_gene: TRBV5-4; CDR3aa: CASSLGRGFYEQYF; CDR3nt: TGTGCCAGCAGCTTGGGGCGGGGTTTCTACGAGCAGTACTTC
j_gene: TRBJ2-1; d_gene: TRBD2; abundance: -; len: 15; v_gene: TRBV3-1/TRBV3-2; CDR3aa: CASSPTRLAGGLGFF; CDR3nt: TGTGCCAGCAGCCCCACTCGACTAGCGGGGGGTCTGGGGTTCTTC
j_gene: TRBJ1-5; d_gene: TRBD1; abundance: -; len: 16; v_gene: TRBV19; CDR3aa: CASSILGQGGNQPQHF; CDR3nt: TGTGCCAGTAGTATCTTGGGACAGGGAGGCAATCAGCCCCAGCATTTT
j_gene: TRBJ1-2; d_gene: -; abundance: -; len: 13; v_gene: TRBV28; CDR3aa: CASSDRDTSRYTF; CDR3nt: TGTGCCAGCAGCGACCGGGACACATCCCGCTACACCTTC
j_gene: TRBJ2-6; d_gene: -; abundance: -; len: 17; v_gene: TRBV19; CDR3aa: CASSRGRMVGGANVLTF; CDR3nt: TGTGCCAGTAGTCGAGGTCGGATGGTCGGTGGGGCCAACGTCCTGACTTTC
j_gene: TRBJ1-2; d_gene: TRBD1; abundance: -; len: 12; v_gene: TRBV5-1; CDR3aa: CASGDRGSGYTF; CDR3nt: TGCGCCAGCGGGGACAGGGGCTCCGGCTACACCTTC
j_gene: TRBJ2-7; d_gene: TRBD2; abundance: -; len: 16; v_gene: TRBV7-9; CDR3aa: CASSVQEVSVTAGQYF; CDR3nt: TGTGCCAGCAGCGTCCAAGAGGTTTCCGTGACAGCGGGACAGTACTTC
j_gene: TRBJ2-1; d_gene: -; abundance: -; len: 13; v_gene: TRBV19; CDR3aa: CASSIIRGDEQFF; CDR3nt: TGTGCCAGTAGTATAATCCGCGGGGATGAGCAGTTCTTC
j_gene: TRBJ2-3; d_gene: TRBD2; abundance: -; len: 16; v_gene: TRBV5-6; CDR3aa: CASSLGLAGATDTQYF; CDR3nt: TGTGCCAGCAGCTTGGGACTAGCGGGGGCCACAGATACGCAGTATTTT
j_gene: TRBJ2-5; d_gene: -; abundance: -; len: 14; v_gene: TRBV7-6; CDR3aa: CASSLDGGGETQYF; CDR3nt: TGTGCCAGCAGCTTAGACGGGGGTGGAGAGACCCAGTACTTC
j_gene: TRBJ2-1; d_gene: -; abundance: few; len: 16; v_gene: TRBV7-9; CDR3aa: CASSLTWGVAYNEQFF; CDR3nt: TGTGCCAGCAGCCTGACCTGGGGGGTTGCCTACAATGAGCAGTTCTTC
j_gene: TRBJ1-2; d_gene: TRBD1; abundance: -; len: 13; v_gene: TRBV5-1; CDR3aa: CASSFDRDYGYTF; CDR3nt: TGCGCCAGCAGCTTCGACAGGGACTATGGCTACACCTTC
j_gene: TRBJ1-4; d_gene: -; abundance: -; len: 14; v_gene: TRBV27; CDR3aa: CASRRRQDYEKLFF; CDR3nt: TGTGCCAGTCGCCGTCGACAGGACTATGAAAAACTGTTTTTT
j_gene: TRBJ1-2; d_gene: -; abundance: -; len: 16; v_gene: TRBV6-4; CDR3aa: CASSDSNGGKNYGYTF; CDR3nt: TGTGCCAGCAGTGACTCGAACGGGGGGAAGAACTATGGCTACACCTTC
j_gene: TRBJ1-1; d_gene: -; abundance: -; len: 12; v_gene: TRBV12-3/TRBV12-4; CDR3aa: CASSFGGTEAFF; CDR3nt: TGTGCCAGCAGTTTCGGCGGCACTGAAGCTTTCTTT
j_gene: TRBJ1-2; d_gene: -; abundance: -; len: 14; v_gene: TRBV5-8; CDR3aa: CASSPEGRLTGYTF; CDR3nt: TGTGCCAGCAGCCCTGAGGGCCGTCTTACTGGCTACACCTTC
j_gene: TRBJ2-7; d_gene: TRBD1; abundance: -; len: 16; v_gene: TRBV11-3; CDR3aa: CASSLRTGGAGGEQYF; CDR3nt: TGTGCCAGCAGCTTAAGGACAGGGGGCGCAGGTGGCGAGCAGTACTTC
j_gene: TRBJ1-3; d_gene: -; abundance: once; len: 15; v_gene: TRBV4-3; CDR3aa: CASSQAMSSGNTIYF; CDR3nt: TGCGCCAGCAGCCAAGCTATGAGCTCTGGAAACACCATATATTTT
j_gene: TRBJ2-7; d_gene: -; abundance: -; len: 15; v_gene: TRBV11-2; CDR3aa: CASSLVSRDIGEQYF; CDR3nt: TGTGCCAGCAGCTTAGTATCCCGGGATATCGGCGAGCAGTACTTC
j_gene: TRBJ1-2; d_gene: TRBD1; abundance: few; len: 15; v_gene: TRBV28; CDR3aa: CASRTWDRVVYGYTF; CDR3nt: TGTGCCAGCAGGACATGGGACAGGGTGGTCTATGGCTACACCTTC
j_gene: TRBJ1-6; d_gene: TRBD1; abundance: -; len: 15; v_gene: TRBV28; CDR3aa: CASSKPTGGNSPLHF; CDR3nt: TGTGCCAGCAGCAAACCGACAGGGGGGAATTCACCCCTCCACTTT
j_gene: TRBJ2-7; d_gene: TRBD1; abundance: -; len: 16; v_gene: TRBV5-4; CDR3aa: CASSPGGRTLSYEQYF; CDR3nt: TGTGCCAGCAGCCCAGGGGGCCGCACCCTCTCCTACGAGCAGTACTTC
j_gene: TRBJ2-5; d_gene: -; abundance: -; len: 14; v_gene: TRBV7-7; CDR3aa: CASTAPLTQETQYF; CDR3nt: TGTGCTAGCACGGCACCCTTGACACAAGAGACCCAGTACTTC
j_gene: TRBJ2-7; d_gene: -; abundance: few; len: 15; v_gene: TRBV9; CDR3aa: CASSKSWEGGYEQYF; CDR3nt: TGTGCCAGCAGCAAATCCTGGGAGGGGGGATACGAGCAGTACTTC
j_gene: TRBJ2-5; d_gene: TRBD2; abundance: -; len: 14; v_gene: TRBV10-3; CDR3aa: CATSEAGGQETQYF; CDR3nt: TGTGCCACCTCTGAAGCGGGGGGGCAAGAGACCCAGTACTTC
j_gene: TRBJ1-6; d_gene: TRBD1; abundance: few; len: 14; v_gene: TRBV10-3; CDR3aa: CAISEGQGNSPLHF; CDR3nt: TGTGCCATCAGTGAGGGACAGGGAAATTCACCCCTCCACTTT
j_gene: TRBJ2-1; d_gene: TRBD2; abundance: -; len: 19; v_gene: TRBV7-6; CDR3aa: CASSLEWGLAGEVRNEQFF; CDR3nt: TGTGCCAGCAGCTTAGAGTGGGGTCTAGCGGGGGAAGTCAGGAATGAGCAGTTCTTC
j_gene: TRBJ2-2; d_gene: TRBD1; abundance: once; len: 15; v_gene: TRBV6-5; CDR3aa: CASSYDRDRGRELFF; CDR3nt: TGTGCCAGCAGCTATGACCGGGACAGGGGTAGGGAGCTGTTTTTT
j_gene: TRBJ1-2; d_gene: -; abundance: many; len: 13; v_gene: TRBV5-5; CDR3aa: CASSQATSYGYTF; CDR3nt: TGTGCCAGCAGCCAAGCAACGTCCTATGGCTACACCTTC